This T cell receptor beta chain was captured by sequencing in a study of cytotoxic CD8 clonotypes in ibrutinib-treated CLL. The CDR3 totals 16 residues. Germline CDR1 is LNHNV and CDR2 is YYDKDF (reference sequence). V shed 1 base and J shed 0 bases, with 7 bases lying between them. Profiled with immunoSEQ multiplex PCR; TCRdb holds only in-frame clones, not every one. The sample has almost 250,000 clones, 70% seen once. Sequenced here: PBMCs, sampled after 24 months of ibrutinib treatment. This clonotype was sampled from a human donor with chronic lymphocytic leukemia. This chain uses TRBV15 with TRBJ2-6, with D hard to call. The CDR3 region is CATSRGSHSGANVLTF. In nucleotides, the CDR3 is TGTGCCACCAGCAGAGGTTCACACTCTGGGGCCAACGTCCTGACTTTC.